The source of this T cell receptor (beta chain) is a study of shared clonotypes between healthy human individuals. Study-wide points: Around 5% of naive CD4 clonotypes were common to several donors.

The naive CD8 population came from CD45RO-negative cells selected for CCR7, without terminally differentiated effector memory CD45RA+ cells. Germline loops: CDR1 SGHAT, CDR2 FQNNGV. CDR3 length equals 16 residues. V gave up 3 bases and J gave up 5 bases; unmatched junction bases: 10. Generated by immunoSEQ multiplex PCR, the TCRdb table keeps only in-frame clones and is missing some. The data show 750,000 to 1,000,000 clones, with roughly 92% seen just once and approximately 25% held by the top ten. On this clone: Its cognate antigen is unknown.

The chain recombines TRBV11-2 with TRBJ2-7; 10 bases align to TRBD1. The source of this sequence is a man younger than 45 in good health. The sequenced material came from naive CD8+ T cells sorted from blood. CDR3 amino acids: CASSFRKTGGADEQYF. The CDR3, as DNA: TGTGCCAGCAGCTTTCGGAAGACAGGGGGCGCGGACGAGCAGTACTTC.